The source of this T cell receptor beta chain is a study of tumor-infiltrating lymphocytes in primary liver carcinoma. Whole-study results and caveats: Tumors and blood were compared for top-250-clone fraction, and tumors had the significantly higher value (p = 0.039).

This clonotype appeared a single time. Its antigen remains unidentified. Sequence at one end of the junction differs from germline and may be a read error. For each extraction, RNA and DNA were obtained together from 20-30 mg of unsorted bulk tissue. Germline lookup yields CDR1 LGHNA and CDR2 YNFKEQ. This CDR3 is built from 13 residues. A constant-region primer primed TCR beta cDNA synthesis from 400 to 550 ng of total RNA. Libraries of TCR beta came from three nested multiplex PCR rounds with slightly modified ARM-PCR. TRBV1-TRBV30 forward and Cbeta reverse primers drove the first two approximately 10-cycle rounds. TCRdb reprocessed the multiplex PCR reads via MiXCR and lists one record per CDR3 protein. The sample carries roughly 25,000 distinct CDR3 sequences, about three quarters recorded once.

The sample consisted of liver tumor tissue from sampling region 3. The subset is: tumor region T3, left-lateral pole. V usage is TRBV4-2 and J usage is TRBJ2-1; D unclear. The sequence derives from a man in his forties with primary liver carcinoma and hepatitis B virus infection. Here the CDR3 reads CASNQARVNEQFF. CDR3 DNA: TGTGCCAGCAACCAAGCCCGGGTGAATGAGCAGTTCTTC.